This T cell receptor beta chain was sequenced in a study of CD8+ T cells in alopecia areata. Study details: Tofacitinib was given for 6 to 18 months, then stopped for 6 months.

V lost 4 bases to trimming and J lost 3 bases, with 7 bases between them. The length of the CDR3 is 12 residues. Germline loops: CDR1 SQVTM, CDR2 ANQGSEA. Study-level points and caveats: On tofacitinib, scalp clonality and expanded CD8+ clones among top 100 fell significantly. The link between baseline CD8+ expansion and response remains uncertain with one nonresponder. Among the cells sequenced in scalp samples are also the resident alphabeta T cells of normal skin.

As concerns this clone: Antigen specificity is unknown.

Stated treatment: oral pan-JAK inhibitor, 5-10 mg twice daily. Following extraction, RNA underwent reverse transcription to cDNA, which served as the sequencing template. Libraries were prepared by immunoSEQ multiplex PCR; TCRdb keeps only in-frame clonotypes and omits some of them. Here the sample spans approximately 280,000 clones, about 62% being singletons. J is TRBJ2-1 and V is TRBV29-1; no firm D call. The sequence was collected from a human donor with alopecia areata. The material was CD4+ T cells sorted from blood, obtained at week 24, from a patient treated with tofacitinib. The CDR3 sequence: CSVGSFYNEQFF. In nucleotides, the CDR3 is TGCAGCGTTGGTTCATTCTACAATGAGCAGTTCTTC.